A selection of T cell receptor beta chains follows, all from one sample in a study of cytomegalovirus exposure and HLA in healthy donors. Clones were read by immunoSEQ multiplex PCR, and TCRdb kept only the in-frame ones, dropping some. Of fewer than 120,000 clones listed, more than 60% are singletons. What was sequenced was PBMCs. The receptors originated from a man aged 25-45 years in good health and CMV-seropositive. Each CDR3 is given with its conserved first and last residue. D genes are given only for firm matches. Clone size is shown for a subset of rows, as once, few, many or a class of expanded clone.

cdr3_nt: TGTGCCAGCAGCCGCACGCTACGCCGGGAGACCCAGTACTTC; cdr3_aa: CASSRTLRRETQYF; v_call: TRBV11-2; j_call: TRBJ2-5; clone_size: .; d_call: .
cdr3_nt: TGTGCCAGCAGCCAAGGGGGACGGGGGTACCAAGAGACCCAGTACTTC; cdr3_aa: CASSQGGRGYQETQYF; v_call: TRBV4-2; j_call: TRBJ2-5; clone_size: once; d_call: .
cdr3_nt: TGTGCCAGCAGTTTCGGGGATTCCCGCTACAATGAGCAGTTCTTC; cdr3_aa: CASSFGDSRYNEQFF; v_call: TRBV27; j_call: TRBJ2-1; clone_size: .; d_call: .
cdr3_nt: TGTGCCAGCAGCCCTACATCCGGGACTAGCGGGAATGAGCAGTTCTTC; cdr3_aa: CASSPTSGTSGNEQFF; v_call: TRBV7-3; j_call: TRBJ2-1; clone_size: .; d_call: TRBD2
cdr3_nt: TGTGCCAGTAGTATGGGATGGGACAGACTGAACACTGAAGCTTTCTTT; cdr3_aa: CASSMGWDRLNTEAFF; v_call: TRBV19; j_call: TRBJ1-1; clone_size: .; d_call: TRBD1
cdr3_nt: TGTGCCAGCAGTGATACTAGCGGGGGACCAAACAATGAGCAGTTCTTC; cdr3_aa: CASSDTSGGPNNEQFF; v_call: TRBV25-1; j_call: TRBJ2-1; clone_size: .; d_call: TRBD2
cdr3_nt: TGTGCCAGCTCACCACGCGGGGCGGACACCGGGGAGCTGTTTTTT; cdr3_aa: CASSPRGADTGELFF; v_call: TRBV18; j_call: TRBJ2-2; clone_size: .; d_call: .
cdr3_nt: TGTGCCAGCAGTTTCGCAGGGGCACTTAACTATGGCTACACCTTC; cdr3_aa: CASSFAGALNYGYTF; v_call: TRBV28; j_call: TRBJ1-2; clone_size: once; d_call: .
cdr3_nt: TGCGCCAGCAGCTTGATTTCGGGACTAAAGGTTCAAGATACGCAGTATTTT; cdr3_aa: CASSLISGLKVQDTQYF; v_call: TRBV5-1; j_call: TRBJ2-3; clone_size: once; d_call: TRBD2
cdr3_nt: TGTGCCAGCAGCAAGTACCGGGACAGGGTGGGGGGGGATTCACCCCTCCACTTT; cdr3_aa: CASSKYRDRVGGDSPLHF; v_call: TRBV21-1; j_call: TRBJ1-6; clone_size: .; d_call: .
cdr3_nt: TGTGCCAGCAGCTTAAATAGACAGGTCGACGAGCAGTACTTC; cdr3_aa: CASSLNRQVDEQYF; v_call: TRBV7-9; j_call: TRBJ2-7; clone_size: once; d_call: .
cdr3_nt: TGTGCCAGCAGTTACTCCCACTCTGGAAACACCATATATTTT; cdr3_aa: CASSYSHSGNTIYF; v_call: TRBV6-5; j_call: TRBJ1-3; clone_size: .; d_call: .
cdr3_nt: TGCGCCAGCAGCGCGGGGGCCGGGGACTACAATGAGCAGTTCTTC; cdr3_aa: CASSAGAGDYNEQFF; v_call: TRBV5-1; j_call: TRBJ2-1; clone_size: .; d_call: .
cdr3_nt: TGTGCCTGGAGGGTTATGGGCAGGGGCGGCTACGAGCAGTACTTC; cdr3_aa: CAWRVMGRGGYEQYF; v_call: TRBV30; j_call: TRBJ2-7; clone_size: few; d_call: .
cdr3_nt: TGTGCTAGTGGTTTGGTACTTCAGCCCCAGCATTTT; cdr3_aa: CASGLVLQPQHF; v_call: TRBV12-5; j_call: TRBJ1-5; clone_size: .; d_call: .
cdr3_nt: TGTGCCATCAGTGAGTCCCGGGCGGGGTACAATGAGCAGTTCTTC; cdr3_aa: CAISESRAGYNEQFF; v_call: TRBV10-3; j_call: TRBJ2-1; clone_size: .; d_call: .
cdr3_nt: TGTGCCAGTACCTACCGGGGGGTCGGCACTGAAGCTTTCTTT; cdr3_aa: CASTYRGVGTEAFF; v_call: TRBV19; j_call: TRBJ1-1; clone_size: .; d_call: .
cdr3_nt: TGTGCCAGCAGTTCCTCCTATTGGCAAGAGACCCAGTACTTC; cdr3_aa: CASSSSYWQETQYF; v_call: TRBV6-5; j_call: TRBJ2-5; clone_size: .; d_call: .
cdr3_nt: TGTGCCAGCCACTTCGGACAGGGGGCGAAGGAGCAGTACTTC; cdr3_aa: CASHFGQGAKEQYF; v_call: TRBV11-2; j_call: TRBJ2-5; clone_size: few; d_call: TRBD1
cdr3_nt: TGTGCCAGCAGTGAATTGTGGGGGGATGCCTACGAGCAGTACTTC; cdr3_aa: CASSELWGDAYEQYF; v_call: TRBV2; j_call: TRBJ2-7; clone_size: few; d_call: .
cdr3_nt: TGTGCCAGTAGTATCCTGGACAGGTCTGAAGCTTTCTTT; cdr3_aa: CASSILDRSEAFF; v_call: TRBV19; j_call: TRBJ1-1; clone_size: few; d_call: TRBD1
cdr3_nt: TGTGCCAGCAGCTTAGGAGCGAGCACTGAAGCTTTCTTT; cdr3_aa: CASSLGASTEAFF; v_call: TRBV7-2; j_call: TRBJ1-1; clone_size: .; d_call: .
cdr3_nt: TGTGCCAGCAGCGTAGCCGGGACTCTTCAGGTCCGAGATACGCAGTATTTT; cdr3_aa: CASSVAGTLQVRDTQYF; v_call: TRBV9; j_call: TRBJ2-3; clone_size: .; d_call: .
cdr3_nt: TGCAGCGTCAAAAAGGTGGGACAGAGGAACACCGGGGAGCTGTTTTTT; cdr3_aa: CSVKKVGQRNTGELFF; v_call: TRBV29-1; j_call: TRBJ2-2; clone_size: .; d_call: TRBD1
cdr3_nt: TGTGCCAGCAACAGGGGAGCGAATGAAAAACTGTTTTTT; cdr3_aa: CASNRGANEKLFF; v_call: TRBV2; j_call: TRBJ1-4; clone_size: few; d_call: TRBD1
cdr3_nt: TGTGCCAGTAGTATAGCCCACAATCAGCCCCAGCATTTT; cdr3_aa: CASSIAHNQPQHF; v_call: TRBV19; j_call: TRBJ1-5; clone_size: .; d_call: .
cdr3_nt: TGTGCCAGCAGCCTGGACAGGGGGCAGAAAGCTTTCTTT; cdr3_aa: CASSLDRGQKAFF; v_call: TRBV5-8; j_call: TRBJ1-1; clone_size: .; d_call: TRBD1
cdr3_nt: TGTGCCAGCAGCATACTACTCGTGGGGAACACTGAAGCTTTCTTT; cdr3_aa: CASSILLVGNTEAFF; v_call: TRBV13; j_call: TRBJ1-1; clone_size: .; d_call: .
cdr3_nt: TGTGCCAGCTCACCCGGACAGGGTTCCTACGAGCAGTACTTC; cdr3_aa: CASSPGQGSYEQYF; v_call: TRBV18; j_call: TRBJ2-7; clone_size: .; d_call: TRBD1
cdr3_nt: TGTGCCAGCAGCTTAGAACGACTAGCGGGGGTGGGCGAGCAGTACTTC; cdr3_aa: CASSLERLAGVGEQYF; v_call: TRBV11-3; j_call: TRBJ2-7; clone_size: .; d_call: TRBD2
cdr3_nt: TGTGCCAGCAGCTTGCCCGGGGGCACTGAAGCTTTCTTT; cdr3_aa: CASSLPGGTEAFF; v_call: TRBV5-6; j_call: TRBJ1-1; clone_size: .; d_call: .
cdr3_nt: TGTGCCAGCAGCCAAGATACTAGCGGGGGGCCTCTCGGGGCCAACGTCCTGACTTTC; cdr3_aa: CASSQDTSGGPLGANVLTF; v_call: TRBV4-2; j_call: TRBJ2-6; clone_size: .; d_call: TRBD2
cdr3_nt: TGCAGCGTTCTAAGGACAGCTGGCAATCAGCCCCAGCATTTT; cdr3_aa: CSVLRTAGNQPQHF; v_call: TRBV29-1; j_call: TRBJ1-5; clone_size: once; d_call: .
cdr3_nt: TGCAGCGTTCTCCTGGGGCGGGAGACCCAGTACTTC; cdr3_aa: CSVLLGRETQYF; v_call: TRBV29-1; j_call: TRBJ2-5; clone_size: .; d_call: .
cdr3_nt: TGTGCCAGCAGTTACGGGGGACAGGGGAACACTGAAGCTTTCTTT; cdr3_aa: CASSYGGQGNTEAFF; v_call: TRBV6-6; j_call: TRBJ1-1; clone_size: few; d_call: TRBD1
cdr3_nt: TGTGCCAGCAGCTTAGTCGTTTCCCTTATCCATTCCCCGAGTTTCGCAGCTTTCTTT; cdr3_aa: CASSLVVSLIHSPSFAAFF; v_call: TRBV7-8; j_call: TRBJ1-1; clone_size: few; d_call: .
cdr3_nt: TGTGCCAGCAGTTACTCGGGCACGGTGGCTGAAGCTTTCTTT; cdr3_aa: CASSYSGTVAEAFF; v_call: TRBV6-5; j_call: TRBJ1-1; clone_size: .; d_call: .
cdr3_nt: TGTGCCAGCAGCTCCTTTCTAGCGGGGGGCCCCGAGCAGTACTTC; cdr3_aa: CASSSFLAGGPEQYF; v_call: TRBV7-9; j_call: TRBJ2-7; clone_size: .; d_call: TRBD2
cdr3_nt: TGTGCCAGCAGTTTTTTCAAGCAGAAGGCGGCATACGAGCAGTACTTC; cdr3_aa: CASSFFKQKAAYEQYF; v_call: TRBV25-1; j_call: TRBJ2-7; clone_size: .; d_call: .
cdr3_nt: TGTGCCAGCAAAGACCTGGGACAGGGCTACGAGCAGTACTTC; cdr3_aa: CASKDLGQGYEQYF; v_call: TRBV5-4; j_call: TRBJ2-7; clone_size: .; d_call: TRBD1
cdr3_nt: TGTTCCAGCAGCCTAGGCGGTGACGAGCAGTACTTC; cdr3_aa: CSSSLGGDEQYF; v_call: TRBV7-9; j_call: TRBJ2-7; clone_size: .; d_call: .
cdr3_nt: TGTGCCAGCAGCTTGGACAGCCCAAGGACCGAGCAGTTCTTC; cdr3_aa: CASSLDSPRTEQFF; v_call: TRBV11-3; j_call: TRBJ2-1; clone_size: .; d_call: .
cdr3_nt: TGTGCCAGCAGTTACTCAGGACTATCCGAAGCTTTCTTT; cdr3_aa: CASSYSGLSEAFF; v_call: TRBV6-5; j_call: TRBJ1-1; clone_size: few; d_call: .
cdr3_nt: TGTGCCAGCAGCGGAACGGAGGGGCAGGGGAACACTGAAGCTTTCTTT; cdr3_aa: CASSGTEGQGNTEAFF; v_call: TRBV13; j_call: TRBJ1-1; clone_size: .; d_call: .
cdr3_nt: TGTGCCAGCAGCGTCAACGGACAGAGCACAGATACGCAGTATTTT; cdr3_aa: CASSVNGQSTDTQYF; v_call: TRBV5-4; j_call: TRBJ2-3; clone_size: few; d_call: .